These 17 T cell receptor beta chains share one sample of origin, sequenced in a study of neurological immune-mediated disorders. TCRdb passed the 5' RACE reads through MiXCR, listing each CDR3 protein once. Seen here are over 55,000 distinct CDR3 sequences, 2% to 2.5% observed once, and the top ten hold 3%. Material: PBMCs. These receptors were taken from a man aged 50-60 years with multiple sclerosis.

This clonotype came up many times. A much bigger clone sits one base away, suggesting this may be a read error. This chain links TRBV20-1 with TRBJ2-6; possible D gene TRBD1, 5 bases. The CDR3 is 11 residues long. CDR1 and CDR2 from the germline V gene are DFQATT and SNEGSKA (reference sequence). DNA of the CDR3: TGCAGTGCATCTGGGGCCAAAGTCCTGACTTTC. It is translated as CSASGAKVLTF.

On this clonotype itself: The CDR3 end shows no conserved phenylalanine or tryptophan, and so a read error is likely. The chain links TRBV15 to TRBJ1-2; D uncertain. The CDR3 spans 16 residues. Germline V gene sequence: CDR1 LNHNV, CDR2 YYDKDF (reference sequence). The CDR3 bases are TGTGCCACCAGCAGTTCATACGAGACCCCTAACTATTGCTACACCGTC. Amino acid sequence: CATSSSYETPNYCYTV.

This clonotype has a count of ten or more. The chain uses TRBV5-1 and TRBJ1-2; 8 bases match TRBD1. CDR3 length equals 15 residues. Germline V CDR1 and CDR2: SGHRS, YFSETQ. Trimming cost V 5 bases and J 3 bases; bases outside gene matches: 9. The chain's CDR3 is CASRPGQGIDYGYTF. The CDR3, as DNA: TGCGCCAGCAGACCCGGACAGGGCATAGACTATGGCTACACCTTC.

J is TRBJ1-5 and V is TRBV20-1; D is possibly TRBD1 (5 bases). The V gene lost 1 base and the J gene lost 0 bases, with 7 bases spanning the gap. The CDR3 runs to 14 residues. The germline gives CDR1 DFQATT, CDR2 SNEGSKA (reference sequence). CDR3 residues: CSARGGDSNQPQHF. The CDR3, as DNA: TGCAGTGCTAGAGGAGGGGATAGCAATCAGCCCCAGCATTTT.

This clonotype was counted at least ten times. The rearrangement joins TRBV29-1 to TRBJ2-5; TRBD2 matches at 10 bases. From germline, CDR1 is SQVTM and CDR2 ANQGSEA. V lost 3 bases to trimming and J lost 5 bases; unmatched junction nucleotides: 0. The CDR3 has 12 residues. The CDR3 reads CSVEGLAETQYF. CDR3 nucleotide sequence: TGCAGCGTTGAGGGACTAGCGGAGACCCAGTACTTC.

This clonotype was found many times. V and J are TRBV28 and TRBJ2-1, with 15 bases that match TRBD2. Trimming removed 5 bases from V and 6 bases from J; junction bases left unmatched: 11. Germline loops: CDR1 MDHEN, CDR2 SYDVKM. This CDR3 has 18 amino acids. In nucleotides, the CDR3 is TGTGCCAGCAGTGGCGGGACTAGCGGGGGGCTACGTACCAATGAGCAGTTCTTC. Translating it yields CASSGGTSGGLRTNEQFF.

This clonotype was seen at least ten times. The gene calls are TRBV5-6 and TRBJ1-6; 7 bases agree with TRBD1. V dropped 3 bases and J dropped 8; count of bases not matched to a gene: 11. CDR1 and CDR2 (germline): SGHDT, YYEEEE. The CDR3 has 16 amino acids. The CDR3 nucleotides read TGTGCCAGCAGCTCAATCTGGACAGGCGGTGATTCACCCCTCCACTTT. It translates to CASSSIWTGGDSPLHF.

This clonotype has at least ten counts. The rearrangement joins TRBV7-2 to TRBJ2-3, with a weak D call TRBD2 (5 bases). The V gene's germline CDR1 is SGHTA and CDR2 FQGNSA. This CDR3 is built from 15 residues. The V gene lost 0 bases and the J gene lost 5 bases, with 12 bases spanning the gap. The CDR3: CASSLAETKLDTQYF. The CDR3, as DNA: TGTGCCAGCAGCTTAGCGGAGACTAAATTAGATACGCAGTATTTT.

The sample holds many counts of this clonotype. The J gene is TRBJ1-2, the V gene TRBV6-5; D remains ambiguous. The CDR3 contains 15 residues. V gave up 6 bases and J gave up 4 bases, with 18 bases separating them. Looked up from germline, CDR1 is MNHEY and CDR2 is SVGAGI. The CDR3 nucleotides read TGTGCCAGCAGCCGCAATGGCGGGGTGAGCTATGGCTACACCTTC. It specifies CASSRNGGVSYGYTF.

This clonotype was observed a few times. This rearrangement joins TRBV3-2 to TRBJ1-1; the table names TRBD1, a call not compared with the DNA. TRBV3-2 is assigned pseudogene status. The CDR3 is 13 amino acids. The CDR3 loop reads CASRSRGIGEAFF. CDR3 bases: TGTGCCAGCAGGTCGAGGGGGATCGGCGAAGCTTTCTTT.

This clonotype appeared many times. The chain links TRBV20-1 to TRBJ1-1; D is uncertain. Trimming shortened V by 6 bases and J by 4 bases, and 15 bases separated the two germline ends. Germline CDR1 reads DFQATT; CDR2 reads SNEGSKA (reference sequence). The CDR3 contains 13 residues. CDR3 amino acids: CSAQDPRGTEAFF. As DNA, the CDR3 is TGCAGTGCCCAGGACCCGCGAGGCACTGAAGCTTTCTTT.

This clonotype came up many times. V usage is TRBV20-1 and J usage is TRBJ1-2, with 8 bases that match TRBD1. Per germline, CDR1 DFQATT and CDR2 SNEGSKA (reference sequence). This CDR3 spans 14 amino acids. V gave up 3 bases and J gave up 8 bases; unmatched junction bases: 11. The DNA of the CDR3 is TGCAGTGCTAGGTTCCCCGCCGGGACAGGAGGCTACACCTTC. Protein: CSARFPAGTGGYTF.

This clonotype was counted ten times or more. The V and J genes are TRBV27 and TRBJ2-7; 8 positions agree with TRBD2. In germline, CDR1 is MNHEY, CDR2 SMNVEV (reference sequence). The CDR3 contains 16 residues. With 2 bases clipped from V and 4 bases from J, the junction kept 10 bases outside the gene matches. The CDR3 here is CASSLRRGATLYEQYF. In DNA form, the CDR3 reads TGTGCCAGCAGTTTACGGCGGGGGGCAACCCTATACGAGCAGTACTTC.

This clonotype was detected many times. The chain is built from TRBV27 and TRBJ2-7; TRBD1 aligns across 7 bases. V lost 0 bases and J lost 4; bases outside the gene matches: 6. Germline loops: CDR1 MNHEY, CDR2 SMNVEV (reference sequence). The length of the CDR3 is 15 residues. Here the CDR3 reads CASSLSLVRGYEQYF. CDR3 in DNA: TGTGCCAGCAGTTTATCACTGGTCAGGGGGTACGAGCAGTACTTC.

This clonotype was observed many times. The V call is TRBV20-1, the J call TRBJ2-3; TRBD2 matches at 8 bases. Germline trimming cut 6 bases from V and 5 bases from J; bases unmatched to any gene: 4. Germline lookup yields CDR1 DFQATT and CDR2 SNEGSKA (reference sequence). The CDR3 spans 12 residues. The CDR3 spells CSAPRGGDTQYF. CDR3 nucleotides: TGCAGTGCCCCCCGGGGGGGAGATACGCAGTATTTT.

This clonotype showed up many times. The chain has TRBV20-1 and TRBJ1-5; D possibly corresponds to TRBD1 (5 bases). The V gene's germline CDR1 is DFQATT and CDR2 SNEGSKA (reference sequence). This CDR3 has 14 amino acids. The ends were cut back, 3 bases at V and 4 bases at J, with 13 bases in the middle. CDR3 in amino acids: CSARLGRDNQPQHF. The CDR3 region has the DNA TGCAGTGCTAGGTTGGGCAGGGATAATCAGCCCCAGCATTTT.

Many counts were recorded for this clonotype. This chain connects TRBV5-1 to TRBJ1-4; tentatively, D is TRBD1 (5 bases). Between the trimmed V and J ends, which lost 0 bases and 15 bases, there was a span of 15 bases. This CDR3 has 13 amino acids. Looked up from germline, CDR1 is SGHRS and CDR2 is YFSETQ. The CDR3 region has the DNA TGCGCCAGCAGCTTGGAAGGGGCCCGTAGGATGTTTTTT. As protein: CASSLEGARRMFF.